Below are 23 T cell receptor beta chains sequenced from a single sample in a study of cytotoxic CD8 clonotypes in ibrutinib-treated CLL. Measured with immunoSEQ multiplex PCR; TCRdb has only the in-frame clones, and not every one. The sample yields fewer than 300,000 clones, approximately 79% seen once. Source: PBMCs, taken at disease progression, from a patient treated with ibrutinib. The source is a human donor with chronic lymphocytic leukemia.

To note about this clone: The same CDR3 arises from other DNA sequences in this sample as well. J is TRBJ2-7 and V is TRBV11-2; 8 positions match TRBD2. Trimming took 3 bases from V and 2 from J; bases not matched to a gene: 6. CDR3 length equals 15 residues. Germline V gene lookup returns CDR1 SGHAT and CDR2 FQNNGV. The CDR3 region has the DNA TGTGCCAGCAGCTTGCGAGCGGGGGCAACCTACGAGCAGTACTTC. Translation: CASSLRAGATYEQYF.

This sequence joins TRBV7-8 and TRBJ1-4; D remains unclear. Germline-derived CDR1 and CDR2 are SGHVS and FQNEAQ. Between the trimmed V and J ends, which lost 4 bases and 7 bases, there was a span of 13 bases. There are 14 residues in the CDR3. The DNA of the CDR3 is TGTGCCAGCAGCTATACCATAGCGGGTGAAAAACTGTTTTTT. Translated, it gives CASSYTIAGEKLFF.

The CDR3 region is CSASLGQQYF. CDR3 nucleotides: TGCAGTGCTAGCTTGGGCCAGCAGTACTTC. The chain joins TRBV20-1 to TRBJ2-7; D is unclear. V lost 3 bases and J 8 bases, leaving 8 bases between the germline ends. CDR1 and CDR2 from the germline V gene are DFQATT and SNEGSKA (reference sequence). The CDR3 sequence is 10 residues long.

In its sample, this clone was seen once. The CDR3 spells CASSLKGGRLTWGPNYGYTF. The CDR3 DNA sequence: TGTGCCAGCAGCTTAAAAGGGGGAAGGTTGACGTGGGGCCCCAACTATGGCTACACCTTC. This chain links TRBV7-3 with TRBJ1-2, with D perhaps TRBD1 (6 bases). The V gene's germline CDR1 is SGHTA and CDR2 FQGTGA. The CDR3 runs to 20 residues. V lost 1 base to trimming and J lost 2 bases, with 26 bases between them.

V is TRBV5-6 and J is TRBJ2-3; 9 bases match TRBD1. CDR1 is SGHDT and CDR2 is YYEEEE in the germline V gene. This CDR3 is 16 amino acids long. J was trimmed by 3 bases and V by 3 bases; bases with no gene match: 8. CDR3 sequence reads: CASSSAWTGDTDTQYF. DNA of the CDR3: TGTGCCAGCAGCTCTGCCTGGACAGGGGATACAGATACGCAGTATTTT.

This clone has only one observation. The chain combines TRBV5-1 with TRBJ2-1; D remains ambiguous. The V gene's germline CDR1 is SGHRS and CDR2 YFSETQ. The CDR3 spans 16 residues. The ends were cut back, 0 bases at V and 3 bases at J, with 13 bases in the middle. CDR3 sequence: CASSLASLQSYNEQFF. CDR3 DNA sequence: TGCGCCAGCAGCTTGGCATCCCTCCAGAGCTACAATGAGCAGTTCTTC.

This clone was counted ten times or more. The CDR3 protein is CASSERPLYGYTF. The CDR3 nucleotides read TGTGCCAGCAGTGAAAGACCGTTGTATGGCTACACCTTC. The J gene is TRBJ1-2, the V gene TRBV6-1; no firm D call. The CDR3 spans 13 residues. Deletions cut 2 bases from V and 5 bases from J, with 9 bases between. CDR1 MNHNS and CDR2 SASEGT come from the germline V gene.

The gene calls are TRBV5-6 and TRBJ1-2, with 8 bases identical to TRBD1. V gave up 0 bases and J gave up 4 bases; unmatched junction bases: 2. The CDR3 length is 14 residues. CDR1 and CDR2 from the germline V gene are SGHDT and YYEEEE. For the CDR3, the DNA is TGTGCCAGCAGCTTGGGGGACAGGATCTATGGCTACACCTTC. Its protein is CASSLGDRIYGYTF.

This chain uses TRBV7-3 with TRBJ2-3, with TRBD2 matching over 9 bases. Germline-derived CDR1 and CDR2 are SGHTA and FQGTGA. After removal of 0 bases from V and 11 bases from J, the junction contained 12 bases not matched to a gene. CDR3 length: 16 residues. The CDR3 loop reads CASSLTPSGIAALQYF. CDR3 bases: TGTGCCAGCAGCTTAACGCCTAGCGGGATCGCCGCCCTGCAGTATTTT. Combining the CDR3 with reference TRBV7-3 and TRBJ2-3 gives the whole variable domain GAGVSQTPSNKVTEKGKYVELRCDPISGHTALYWYRQSLGQGPEFLIYFQGTGAADDSGLPNDRFFAVRPEGSVSTLKIQRTERGDSAVYLCASSLTPSGIAALQYFGPGTRLTVL.

The rearrangement links TRBV15 to TRBJ1-2; unclear D gene. Germline CDR1 is LNHNV and CDR2 is YYDKDF (reference sequence). Trimming took 0 bases from V and 8 from J, leaving 10 bases between them. This CDR3 contains 13 residues. This CDR3 is CATSRDGDRGYTF. DNA for the CDR3: TGTGCCACCAGCAGAGACGGAGATAGGGGCTACACCTTC.

The chain combines TRBV27 with TRBJ2-3, with 10 positions matching TRBD2. The V segment lost 4 bases and the J segment 0 bases; nucleotides outside the gene matches: 4. This CDR3 has 16 residues. Germline CDR1 MNHEY, CDR2 SMNVEV (reference sequence). The CDR3 region has the DNA TGTGCCAGCAGTTCCCGGACTAGCGGCAGCACAGATACGCAGTATTTT. This encodes CASSSRTSGSTDTQYF.

The chain combines TRBV7-8 with TRBJ1-1, with no clear D. Trimming pared 3 bases from V and 3 bases from J, leaving 5 bases between. The CDR3 sequence is 12 residues long. Germline lookup yields CDR1 SGHVS and CDR2 FQNEAQ. In nucleotides, the CDR3 is TGTGCCAGCAGCTTCGGGGACACTGAAGCTTTCTTT. Protein: CASSFGDTEAFF.

On this clone: Other DNA sequences in this sample translate to the same CDR3. The chain combines TRBV29-1 with TRBJ2-5, with D hard to call. In germline, CDR1 is SQVTM, CDR2 ANQGSEA. CDR3 length: 12 amino acids. V lost 4 bases and J 4 bases, leaving 10 bases between the germline ends. The CDR3 DNA sequence: TGCAGCGTTGTAGCTGGGGTAGAGACCCAGTACTTC. Amino acid sequence: CSVVAGVETQYF.

The rearrangement uses TRBV5-1 and TRBJ2-1; D remains ambiguous. This CDR3 region has 15 residues. V gave up 0 bases and J gave up 7 bases, with 14 bases separating them. Germline CDR1 reads SGHRS; CDR2 reads YFSETQ. CDR3 in amino acids: CASSLVGSVMNEQFF. The DNA of the CDR3 is TGCGCCAGCAGCTTGGTTGGATCGGTCATGAATGAGCAGTTCTTC.

J is TRBJ2-2 and V is TRBV7-3; possibly TRBD1 for D (5 bases). Trimming pared 3 bases from V and 6 bases from J, leaving 14 bases between. This CDR3 contains 15 residues. From germline, CDR1 is SGHTA and CDR2 FQGTGA. This CDR3 reads CASSLGPIMSGELFF. CDR3 bases: TGTGCCAGCAGCTTGGGGCCCATAATGTCCGGGGAGCTGTTTTTT.

The chain is built from TRBV7-9 and TRBJ2-1; D is unclear. Germline V CDR1 and CDR2: SEHNR, FQNEAQ (reference sequence). This CDR3 comprises 10 residues. V shed 8 bases and J shed 7 bases, with 6 bases lying between them. CDR3 amino acids: CASDRNEQFF. CDR3 nucleotides: TGTGCCAGCGATAGGAATGAGCAGTTCTTC.

V usage is TRBV2 and J usage is TRBJ2-3, with a possible D match to TRBD1 (6 bases). The CDR3 has 16 amino acids. Trimming shortened V by 2 bases and J by 0 bases, and 12 bases separated the two germline ends. Germline V CDR1 and CDR2: SNHLY, FYNNEI. As DNA, the CDR3 is TGTGCCAGCAGTGAAAGGGTTGACAGGAGCACAGATACGCAGTATTTT. Translated: CASSERVDRSTDTQYF.

This chain joins TRBV4-3 and TRBJ2-5, with a possible D match to TRBD1 (6 bases). The CDR3 has 14 amino acids. Germline V gives CDR1 LGHNA, CDR2 YSLEER. V was pared by 6 bases and J by 5 bases, with 16 bases between. CDR3 DNA sequence: TGCGCCAGCAGACCAAGGTATGGGGGCGAGACCCAGTACTTC. Amino acid sequence: CASRPRYGGETQYF.

The chain combines TRBV7-2 with TRBJ2-1, with a weak D call TRBD2 (5 bases). Germline V gives CDR1 SGHTA, CDR2 FQGNSA. This CDR3 comprises 16 residues. V was clipped by 1 base and J by 6 bases, with 16 bases between them. The CDR3 DNA follows: TGTGCCAGCAGCTTAGTCGTCCTAGTCAGCGGCAATGAGCAGTTCTTC. It encodes CASSLVVLVSGNEQFF.

The rearrangement links TRBV29-1 to TRBJ1-2; D possibly corresponds to TRBD1 (6 bases). The CDR3 consists of 13 residues. The V gene lost 6 bases and the J gene lost 2 bases, with 13 bases spanning the gap. The germline V gene encodes CDR1 SQVTM and CDR2 ANQGSEA. This chain's CDR3 is CSVLTGHNYGYTF. CDR3 coding DNA: TGCAGCGTGCTGACAGGTCACAACTATGGCTACACCTTC.

The rearrangement uses TRBV28 and TRBJ2-7, with D tentatively TRBD1 (6 bases). Germline lookup yields CDR1 MDHEN and CDR2 SYDVKM. The CDR3 loop spans 16 amino acids. V lost 4 bases to trimming and J lost 3 bases, with 19 bases between them. The CDR3 reads CASSWQQGIPDYEQYF. In DNA, the CDR3 is TGTGCCAGCAGTTGGCAACAGGGAATCCCCGACTACGAGCAGTACTTC.

The V call is TRBV4-1, the J call TRBJ1-4, with D uncertain. The germline CDR1 and CDR2 sequences are MGHRA and YSYEKL. V was clipped by 4 bases and J by 5 bases, with 14 bases between them. The CDR3 length is 15 residues. The CDR3 sequence: CASSLTMKRNEKLFF. DNA of the CDR3: TGCGCCAGCAGCCTCACAATGAAAAGGAATGAAAAACTGTTTTTT.

This chain uses TRBV2 with TRBJ1-1, with a weak D call TRBD1 (5 bases). The CDR3 is 15 residues long. Germline CDR1 SNHLY, CDR2 FYNNEI. V was pared by 6 bases and J by 0 bases, with 14 bases between. Here the CDR3 DNA reads TGTGCCAGCAGCCTACCGAAGGGGCTGAACACTGAAGCTTTCTTT. Translation: CASSLPKGLNTEAFF.